Below, 3 T cell receptor beta chains from the same sample are listed, as sequenced in a study of T cell responses to AZD1222 COVID-19 vaccine. TCRdb's table, derived via immunoSEQ multiplex PCR, lists solely in-frame clones and lacks some. The sample shows tens of thousands of clones, 65% to 90% of them seen only once. The sample consisted of peripheral blood, taken on day 0 of AZD1222 vaccination. Receptors originate from an adult in good health.

The rearrangement uses TRBV5-1 and TRBJ2-3; no clear D gene. Germline V lookup: CDR1 SGHRS, CDR2 YFSETQ. The CDR3 covers 15 residues. Trimming took off 4 bases at V and 2 bases at J, with 14 bases between the two ends. The CDR3 sequence: CASSPRVEITDTQYF. DNA for the CDR3: TGCGCCAGCAGCCCGCGAGTCGAGATCACAGATACGCAGTATTTT.

The chain combines TRBV19 with TRBJ2-3, with TRBD1 matching over 12 bases. CDR1 is LNHDA and CDR2 is SQIVND in the germline V gene (reference sequence). The CDR3 is made up of 15 amino acids. V trimming: 5 bases; J trimming: 5 bases; junction bases outside the gene matches: 5. CDR3 residues: CASSVRDRGQDTQYF. In nucleotides, the CDR3 is TGTGCCAGTAGTGTCCGGGACAGGGGGCAAGATACGCAGTATTTT.

There are a few counts of this clone. The rearrangement uses TRBV11-1 and TRBJ2-7, with a tentative D call TRBD1 (5 bases). Germline V gives CDR1 SGHAT, CDR2 FQDESV (reference sequence). The CDR3 has 15 amino acids. V lost 0 bases and J 0 bases, leaving 9 bases between the germline ends. CDR3: CASSLAPGFSYEQYF. CDR3 bases: TGTGCCAGCAGCTTAGCGCCAGGGTTCTCCTACGAGCAGTACTTC.